Each of the 7 T cell receptor beta chains below was sequenced from the same sample in a study of response to subunit inactivated influenza vaccine (dated by TCRdb to the late 2010s). Libraries were built with RT-PCR. For sequencing, an Illumina HiSeq 2500 was employed. Clones were called with MiXCR by TCRdb after fastp trimmed the public reads at Q25, and only in-frame beta chains were retained. Here each entry gathers all rows of one CDR3 protein and keeps the most common genes and DNA. For this sample the table gives 280,000 or so distinct CDR3 sequences, of which roughly a fifth were detected only once. About 10% of the sample comes from the top ten. Sequenced here: PBMCs from blood, sampled about 20 months after vaccination. Receptors were obtained from a man between 50 and 75 years old who received an inactivated influenza vaccine. Donor details come from another sample of the same person, matched by shared clones.

This clonotype has just a few counts. The rearrangement links TRBV27 to TRBJ1-2; TRBD1 might be the D (5 bases). Germline V gives CDR1 MNHEY, CDR2 SMNVEV (reference sequence). Trimming took 3 bases from V and 6 from J, leaving 14 bases between them. The CDR3 is 14 amino acids. CDR3 in amino acids: CASSFSGAIDGYTF. In DNA, the CDR3 is TGTGCCAGCAGTTTCTCTGGGGCGATTGATGGCTACACCTTC.

This clonotype was counted between two and nine times. This chain joins TRBV10-3 and TRBJ1-6; 7 nucleotides line up with TRBD1. This CDR3 comprises 17 residues. The V segment lost 1 base and the J segment 6 bases; nucleotides outside the gene matches: 9. From germline, CDR1 is ENHRY and CDR2 SYGVKD. The CDR3 here is CAISEYAPGQSNSPLHF. The CDR3 DNA reads TGTGCCATCAGTGAGTACGCACCGGGACAGTCTAATTCACCCCTCCACTTT.

This clonotype was seen only a few times. The chain is built from TRBV27 and TRBJ1-4, with 8 bases lining up with TRBD1. The CDR3 sequence is 16 residues long. Germline CDR1 MNHEY, CDR2 SMNVEV (reference sequence). The ends lost 5 bases at V and 2 bases at J; junction bases unmatched: 7. The CDR3 spells CASSKDRAVTNEKLFF. CDR3 in DNA: TGTGCCAGCAGTAAGGACAGGGCGGTGACTAATGAAAAACTGTTTTTT. The complete variable domain, with remaining parts taken from reference TRBV27 and TRBJ1-4, reads EAQVTQNPRYLITVTGKKLTVTCSQNMNHEYMSWYRQDPGLGLRQIYYSMNVEVTDKGDVPEGYKVSRKEKRNFPLILESPSPNQTSLYFCASSKDRAVTNEKLFFGSGTQLSVL.

This clonotype was found a few times. The rearrangement links TRBV28 to TRBJ1-3, with a tentative D call TRBD1 (6 bases). Germline V gene sequence: CDR1 MDHEN, CDR2 SYDVKM. Trimming removed 5 bases from V and 8 bases from J, with 16 bases in between. The CDR3 is 14 residues long. The CDR3 here is CASSNREFSDTIYF. The CDR3 region has the DNA TGTGCCAGCAGTAACAGGGAATTTAGCGACACCATATATTTT.

The chain recombines TRBV7-9 with TRBJ2-5; D not certain. The V end was cut by 4 bases, the J end by 7 bases, with 10 bases between. CDR3 length: 12 amino acids. Germline V gives CDR1 SEHNR, CDR2 FQNEAQ (reference sequence). The CDR3 sequence: CASSSGFGTQYF. CDR3 bases: TGTGCCAGCAGCTCTGGGTTCGGGACCCAGTACTTC.

This clonotype was seen more than once but under ten times. CDR3 sequence: CASTLWDRVREQYF. CDR3 in DNA: TGTGCCAGCACCCTATGGGACAGGGTACGCGAGCAGTACTTC. V is TRBV5-6 and J is TRBJ2-7; 9 nucleotides line up with TRBD1. The trim removed 6 bases at V and 6 bases at J, leaving 10 bases unmatched. The CDR3 is 14 amino acids. The germline V gene has CDR1 SGHDT and CDR2 YYEEEE.

This clonotype was found many times. V usage is TRBV7-2 and J usage is TRBJ1-4; D call uncertain. This CDR3 contains 15 residues. Trimming pared 5 bases from V and 0 bases from J, leaving 10 bases between. Germline CDR1 and CDR2: SGHTA and FQGNSA. In nucleotides, the CDR3 is TGTGCCAGCAGCCCCAGGCGTACAACTAATGAAAAACTGTTTTTT. Translated, it gives CASSPRRTTNEKLFF.